In this sample, the clone carrying this T cell receptor beta chain turned up a few times. Its antigen is currently unknown. These data are taken from a study of T cell responses to AZD1222 COVID-19 vaccine. TCRdb keeps only in-frame clones here, not all; method: immunoSEQ multiplex PCR. In the table there are about 95,000 clones, roughly nine tenths of which are singletons. Overall study findings and caveats: The span of vaccine-associated CD4 TCRs extended across spike, with dominance at 160-218 and 743-854. After the peak T cell response, and only then, were repertoires sampled. Donors were chiefly white British, with a greater number of females, and clonal diversity was perhaps underestimated.

With 0 bases removed from V and 7 bases from J, the gap between germline ends came to 24 bases. This CDR3 has 18 amino acids. Germline V lookup: CDR1 LGHDT, CDR2 YNNKEL (reference sequence). The sequences come from peripheral blood, collected on day 0 of AZD1222 vaccination. The gene calls are TRBV3-1 (or the pseudogene TRBV3-2) and TRBJ1-2; D is possibly TRBD1 (5 bases). The source of this sequence is an adult in good health. Here the CDR3 reads CASSQEARGQEGYSGYTF. The CDR3 coding sequence is TGTGCCAGCAGCCAAGAAGCGAGGGGCCAAGAAGGCTATAGTGGCTACACCTTC.